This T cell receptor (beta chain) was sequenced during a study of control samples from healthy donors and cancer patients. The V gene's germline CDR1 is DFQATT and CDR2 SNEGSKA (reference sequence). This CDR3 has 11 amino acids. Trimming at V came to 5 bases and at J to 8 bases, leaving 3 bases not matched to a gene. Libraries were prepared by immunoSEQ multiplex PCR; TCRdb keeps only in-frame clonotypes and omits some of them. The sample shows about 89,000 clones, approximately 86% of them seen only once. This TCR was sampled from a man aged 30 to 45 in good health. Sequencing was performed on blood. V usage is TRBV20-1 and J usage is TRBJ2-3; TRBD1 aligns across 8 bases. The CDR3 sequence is CSAGTGGTQYF. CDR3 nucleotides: TGCAGTGCTGGAACAGGGGGTACGCAGTATTTT.